The rows below give T cell receptor beta chains drawn from one sample of a study of blood T cell repertoires in COVID-19. Profiling relied on immunoSEQ multiplex PCR, and the TCRdb table lists in-frame clones only, not all of them. The repertoire consists of fewer than 200,000 clones, with about 81% occurring once and the leading ten covering around 8%. Sequenced: peripheral blood. These receptors were collected from a woman between 70 and 85 years old with acute or convalescent COVID-19. The CDR3 runs from the conserved cysteine through the conserved F or W. A D gene is named only where the DNA matches it firmly.

D gene,V gene,J gene,CDR3 protein,CDR3 DNA
.,TRBV28,TRBJ1-2,CASSLIPHGYTF,TGTGCCAGCAGTTTAATCCCTCATGGCTACACCTTC
.,TRBV7-2,TRBJ1-6,CASSSIAGGNSPLHF,TGTGCCAGCAGCTCAATCGCGGGTGGGAATTCACCCCTCCACTTT
TRBD2,TRBV7-2,TRBJ2-3,CASSGLAGRTDTQYF,TGTGCCAGCAGCGGACTAGCGGGACGGACAGATACGCAGTATTTT
TRBD2,TRBV5-1,TRBJ2-3,CASSLAGLADTQYF,TGCGCCAGCAGCTTGGCGGGACTAGCGGATACGCAGTATTTT
.,TRBV24-1,TRBJ2-3,CATPLEDTHPDTQYF,TGTGCCACCCCCCTCGAGGATACCCACCCAGATACGCAGTATTTT
.,TRBV10-2,TRBJ1-1,CASKEGGARGNTEAFF,TGCGCCAGCAAGGAAGGGGGGGCGAGGGGGAACACTGAAGCTTTCTTT
TRBD2,TRBV7-2,TRBJ2-1,CASVPGLHNNEQFF,TGTGCCAGCGTGCCGGGACTACACAACAATGAGCAGTTCTTC
.,TRBV28,TRBJ1-6,CASTRALRQPDSPLHF,TGTGCCAGCACCCGCGCCCTAAGACAGCCGGATTCACCCCTCCACTTT
.,TRBV5-6,TRBJ1-2,CASSLAAAESWEGYTF,TGTGCCAGCAGCTTGGCCGCGGCAGAGTCGTGGGAGGGCTACACCTTC
TRBD1,TRBV27,TRBJ2-2,CASSLRTGGDGELFF,TGTGCCAGCAGTCTAAGGACAGGGGGCGACGGGGAGCTGTTTTTT
.,TRBV6-2/TRBV6-3,TRBJ2-7,CASSSPRWPYEQYF,TGTGCCAGCAGTTCTCCTAGGTGGCCCTACGAGCAGTACTTC
.,TRBV11-2,TRBJ1-2,CASSPTAGWDYGYTF,TGTGCCAGCAGCCCAACGGCAGGGTGGGACTATGGCTACACCTTC
.,TRBV5-8,TRBJ1-1,CASSLDAGTEAFF,TGTGCCAGCAGCCTGGACGCCGGGACTGAAGCTTTCTTT
.,TRBV6-5,TRBJ1-2,CASSTGLLKNGYTF,TGTGCCAGCAGTACGGGACTTTTGAAAAATGGCTACACCTTC
TRBD1,TRBV6-5,TRBJ1-2,CASRDRGFGGYTF,TGTGCCAGCAGGGACAGGGGGTTTGGGGGCTACACCTTC